This TCR beta chain was captured by sequencing in a study of identical twins. Study-level findings and limits: Abundant beta clonotypes from cord blood had fewer insertions, unlike memory repertoires, which showed none. Analyses of zero insertions could, in part, be confounded by invariant MAIT and iNKT cells.

On this clonotype itself: Its target is unknown.

Healthy Caucasians supplied all donations. Addition of a universal primer site occurred through template switching, and cDNA carried unique molecular identifiers. Each CDR3 protein gets one entry after TCRdb re-called the 5' RACE reads with MiXCR. The sample records about 530,000 distinct CDR3 sequences, 20% to 25% being singletons. The CDR3 sequence is 14 residues long. The V gene lost 0 bases and the J gene lost 8 bases, with 10 bases spanning the gap. CDR1 and CDR2 (germline): KGHDR, SFDVKD. These data were also reused for a study on yellow fever vaccine responses in identical twins.

The receptor was isolated from a young woman in good health. The chain links TRBV24-1 to TRBJ2-1; D is unclear. Sequenced material: CD4+ T cells sorted from blood. The CDR3 DNA follows: TGTGCCACCAGTGATTTGTCCGGCGGCTATGAGCAGTTCTTC. Residues: CATSDLSGGYEQFF.